These 24 T cell receptor beta chains originate from one sample sequenced in a study of cytomegalovirus exposure and HLA in healthy donors. 13 Jbeta primers and 60 Vbeta primers were used for the PCR. The data were produced by immunoSEQ multiplex PCR, yet TCRdb's version contains in-frame clones alone and is incomplete. This repertoire shows 55,000 to 80,000 clones, approximately 72% found once; its top ten account for about 7.4%. The sample was PBMCs. The origin of the receptors is a woman in her twenties or thirties in good health and CMV-seropositive.

V is TRBV28 and J is TRBJ1-2; TRBD1 aligns across 12 bases. The germline gives CDR1 MDHEN, CDR2 SYDVKM. This CDR3 spans 16 amino acids. With 7 bases clipped from V and 5 bases from J, the junction kept 11 bases outside the gene matches. This CDR3 is CASTESGTGGWYGYTF. The CDR3 DNA follows: TGTGCCAGCACCGAATCCGGGACAGGGGGCTGGTATGGCTACACCTTC.

The V and J genes are TRBV4-2 and TRBJ2-3; 13 bases align to TRBD2. Germline CDR1 reads LGHNA; CDR2 reads YNFKEQ. The ends lost 0 bases at V and 6 bases at J; junction bases unmatched: 9. The CDR3 is 18 amino acids. CDR3 in DNA: TGTGCCAGCAGCCAAGATTGGAGGACTAGCGGGGGTGGGGATACGCAGTATTTT. It codes for CASSQDWRTSGGGDTQYF.

J is TRBJ1-1 and V is TRBV7-3, with D perhaps matching TRBD1 (6 bases). CDR1 is SGHTA and CDR2 is FQGTGA in the germline V gene. The CDR3 loop spans 13 amino acids. Deletions cut 5 bases from V and 5 bases from J, with 12 bases between. The CDR3 here is CASSLRGGTEAFF. The CDR3 nucleotides are TGTGCCAGCAGCCTCAGGGGTGGAACTGAAGCTTTCTTT.

This chain uses TRBV7-9 with TRBJ2-5, with a weak D call TRBD1 (5 bases). Trimming pared 2 bases from V and 0 bases from J, leaving 10 bases between. The CDR3 is made up of 15 amino acids. Germline V gene sequence: CDR1 SEHNR, CDR2 FQNEAQ (reference sequence). This chain's CDR3 is CASSLLSTDQETQYF. CDR3 DNA sequence: TGTGCCAGCAGCTTATTGTCGACAGACCAAGAGACCCAGTACTTC.

This rearrangement joins TRBV25-1 to TRBJ2-3; possible D gene TRBD1, 7 bases. Germline V gene data show CDR1 as MGHDK and CDR2 as SYGVNS. Trimming took 4 bases from V and 3 from J, leaving 20 bases between them. The CDR3 has 17 residues. The DNA of the CDR3 is TGTGCCAGCAGTGCCGACAGGGAGGTAAAAAGGACAGATACGCAGTATTTT. This translates into CASSADREVKRTDTQYF.

This chain uses TRBV28 with TRBJ1-4, with D perhaps matching TRBD1 (6 bases). Germline CDR1 is MDHEN and CDR2 is SYDVKM. The CDR3 sequence is 16 residues long. The V and J ends lost 6 bases and 3 bases respectively, with 17 bases between them. The CDR3 DNA is TGTGCCAGCAGGTATCGGACAGCCCAGCCTAATGAAAAACTGTTTTTT. Translating it yields CASRYRTAQPNEKLFF.

This clone has just one count. The rearrangement joins TRBV10-3 to TRBJ2-7; 9 bases map to TRBD2. After removal of 5 bases from V and 5 bases from J, the junction contained 4 bases not matched to a gene. The CDR3 has 13 amino acids. The germline gives CDR1 ENHRY, CDR2 SYGVKD. Here the CDR3 reads CAISLSGRHEQYF. CDR3 sequence (DNA): TGTGCCATCAGTCTTAGCGGGAGACACGAGCAGTACTTC.

The rearrangement links TRBV9 to TRBJ1-1, with D perhaps TRBD1 (5 bases). Trimming took off 0 bases at V and 5 bases at J, with 14 bases between the two ends. Germline values: CDR1 SGDLS, CDR2 YYNGEE. CDR3 length: 15 residues. The CDR3 here is CASSVAVGGQTEAFF. CDR3 in DNA: TGTGCCAGCAGCGTAGCTGTGGGAGGACAAACTGAAGCTTTCTTT.

V gene TRBV28 combines with J gene TRBJ2-1; 8 bases line up with TRBD2. The CDR3 totals 15 residues. Losses at the gene ends were 3 bases for V and 3 bases for J; bases not matched to a gene: 4. Germline-derived CDR1 and CDR2 are MDHEN and SYDVKM. CDR3 sequence (DNA): TGTGCCAGCAGTTTTATTGCGGGAGGCTACAATGAGCAGTTCTTC. This codes for CASSFIAGGYNEQFF.

The gene calls are TRBV7-2 and TRBJ2-1, with TRBD1 matching 9 bases. Losses at the gene ends were 3 bases for V and 7 bases for J; bases not matched to a gene: 13. Germline CDR1 SGHTA, CDR2 FQGNSA. This CDR3 is 17 amino acids long. The CDR3 is CASSLGQGGVRGNEQFF. The CDR3 DNA reads as TGTGCCAGCAGCTTGGGACAGGGAGGGGTTCGGGGGAATGAGCAGTTCTTC. Full variable domain (outside the CDR3, taken from reference TRBV7-2 and TRBJ2-1): GAGVSQSPSNKVTEKGKDVELRCDPISGHTALYWYRQSLGQGLEFLIYFQGNSAPDKSGLPSDRFSAERTGGSVSTLTIQRTQQEDSAVYLCASSLGQGGVRGNEQFFGPGTRLTVL.

This clone has ten or more counts. The chain is built from TRBV4-1 and TRBJ2-1; 8 bases line up with TRBD2. The ends lost 4 bases at V and 7 bases at J; junction bases unmatched: 15. Germline CDR1 reads MGHRA; CDR2 reads YSYEKL. The CDR3 is made up of 17 amino acids. CDR3 loop: CASSRGGLVIMGNEQFF. In nucleotides, the CDR3 is TGCGCCAGCAGCCGGGGGGGACTAGTGATAATGGGGAATGAGCAGTTCTTC.

The chain employs TRBV7-9 and TRBJ1-4; the match to TRBD1 covers 7 bases. Per germline, CDR1 SEHNR and CDR2 FQNEAQ (reference sequence). Unmatched junction bases numbered 4, after V lost 4 bases and J lost 5 bases. There are 14 residues in the CDR3. The CDR3 loop reads CASSSDRSNEKLFF. The CDR3 DNA reads as TGTGCCAGCAGCTCGGACAGGTCCAATGAAAAACTGTTTTTT.

CDR3 sequence (DNA): TGTGCCAGCAGTCAAGGGACAGGGAATGGCTACACCTTC. The encoded protein is CASSQGTGNGYTF. This chain links TRBV7-9 with TRBJ1-2; 9 bases line up with TRBD1. Germline CDR1 and CDR2: SEHNR and FQNEAQ (reference sequence). V dropped 6 bases and J dropped 6; count of bases not matched to a gene: 5. There are 13 residues in the CDR3.

This sequence joins TRBV10-3 and TRBJ2-2, with 8 bases matching TRBD2. The CDR3 contains 12 residues. Trimming cost V 10 bases and J 8 bases; bases outside gene matches: 6. Per germline, CDR1 ENHRY and CDR2 SYGVKD. The CDR3 nucleotides read TGTGCCAACCGGGGGGGAGAGGGGGAGCTGTTTTTT. This translates into CANRGGEGELFF.

This chain joins TRBV10-1 and TRBJ2-1; a possible D gene is TRBD2 (6 bases). CDR1 is WNHNN and CDR2 is SYGVQD in the germline V gene (reference sequence). V lost 6 bases, J lost 2 bases, and 14 bases lay in between. The CDR3 runs 15 residues. CDR3: CASSPRGYAYNEQFF. The CDR3 DNA follows: TGCGCCAGCAGCCCCCGGGGGTACGCCTACAATGAGCAGTTCTTC.

Only one count was recorded for this clone. This chain connects TRBV14 to TRBJ2-7; 8 bases map to TRBD2. The CDR3 length is 15 residues. Germline CDR1 and CDR2: SGHDN and FVKESK. The ends lost 1 base at V and 0 bases at J; junction bases unmatched: 2. The CDR3, as DNA: TGTGCCAGCAGCCAAGCGGGAGGGAACTCCTACGAGCAGTACTTC. Amino acid sequence: CASSQAGGNSYEQYF.

This chain uses TRBV7-8 with TRBJ2-5, with TRBD2 matching 12 bases. Germline CDR1 and CDR2: SGHVS and FQNEAQ. The ends lost 5 bases at V and 2 bases at J; junction bases unmatched: 3. The CDR3 contains 15 residues. The CDR3 DNA reads as TGTGCCAGCAGCAAGACTAGCGGGAGACAAGAGACCCAGTACTTC. Encoded protein: CASSKTSGRQETQYF.

The chain links TRBV30 to TRBJ2-3, with 9 bases that match TRBD1. Germline assignment: CDR1 GTSNPN and CDR2 SVGIG (reference sequence). CDR3 length equals 15 residues. Trimming at V came to 5 bases and at J to 3 bases, leaving 9 bases not matched to a gene. The DNA for the CDR3 is TGTGCCTGGGAGGTAGGGACAGGGCCGACAGATACGCAGTATTTT. Translation gives CAWEVGTGPTDTQYF.

This chain links TRBV29-1 with TRBJ2-5; 7 bases line up with TRBD1. The better agreement between TRBJ2-7 and the DNA end casts doubt on the J call. Germline V gives CDR1 SQVTM, CDR2 ANQGSEA. CDR3 size: 13 residues. The CDR3 DNA sequence: TGCAGCGTAAGCCAGGGGGTCCCCTACGAGCAGTACTTC. Protein product: CSVSQGVPYEQYF.

V gene TRBV2 combines with J gene TRBJ2-1, with D perhaps TRBD2 (5 bases). The CDR3 is 11 residues long. Germline V gives CDR1 SNHLY, CDR2 FYNNEI. Between the trimmed V and J ends, which lost 1 base and 13 bases, there was a span of 8 bases. CDR3: CASSEGTPQFF. The CDR3 nucleotides read TGTGCCAGCAGTGAAGGGACTCCTCAGTTCTTC.

The gene calls are TRBV15 and TRBJ2-2; 9 bases are a match to TRBD1. This CDR3 has 14 residues. The ends lost 6 bases at V and 7 bases at J; junction bases unmatched: 6. The germline V gene encodes CDR1 LNHNV and CDR2 YYDKDF (reference sequence). The CDR3 loop is CATSRTGDGGELFF. CDR3 DNA sequence: TGTGCCACCAGTCGGACAGGGGATGGCGGGGAGCTGTTTTTT.

The chain employs TRBV6-4 and TRBJ2-1, with 14 bases identical to TRBD2. CDR1 and CDR2 from the germline V gene are MRHNA and SNTAGT. This CDR3 spans 15 amino acids. The V and J ends lost 6 bases and 7 bases, in that order; junction bases with no gene match: 5. CDR3 sequence (DNA): TGTGCCAGCAGAGCCGGGACTAGCGGGAGTAATGAGCAGTTCTTC. This sequence encodes CASRAGTSGSNEQFF.

This chain connects TRBV19 to TRBJ2-5, with D possibly TRBD2 on 7 matching bases. The CDR3 is 16 amino acids. V lost 3 bases and J lost 2, with 16 bases in between. The V gene's germline CDR1 is LNHDA and CDR2 SQIVND (reference sequence). CDR3 nucleotide sequence: TGTGCCAGTAGTATTGGGGGAGGGGGGCTTCAAGAGACCCAGTACTTC. Translation gives CASSIGGGGLQETQYF.

CDR3 protein: CASSLRGPAYGYTF. CDR3 DNA: TGTGCCAGCAGCTTAAGGGGGCCAGCCTATGGCTACACCTTC. The chain is built from TRBV7-2 and TRBJ1-2; 7 bases fit TRBD1. The V gene's germline CDR1 is SGHTA and CDR2 FQGNSA. This CDR3 region has 14 residues. The V and J ends lost 2 bases and 4 bases, in that order; junction bases with no gene match: 4.